This TCR beta chain was sequenced for a study of blood T cell repertoires in COVID-19. Generated by immunoSEQ multiplex PCR, the TCRdb table keeps only in-frame clones and is missing some. This table holds roughly 380,000 clones, approximately 89% found once. The CDR3 covers 14 residues. The germline V gene encodes CDR1 SGHRS and CDR2 YFSETQ. The ends lost 4 bases at V and 1 base at J; junction bases unmatched: 3. The sample comprised peripheral blood. The genes are TRBV5-1 and TRBJ2-5; 8 nucleotides line up with TRBD1. The origin of this receptor is a middle-aged woman with COVID-19, enrolled during active disease. The CDR3 is CASSRGQAQETQYF. CDR3 coding DNA: TGCGCCAGCAGCAGGGGACAGGCCCAAGAGACCCAGTACTTC.